This T cell receptor (beta chain) stems from a study of T cell repertoires in aging, cancer and after chemotherapy. Turning to the study itself: Patients with chronic lymphocytic leukemia were sampled before and after fludarabine- or bendamustine-based chemotherapy. Some 8.1 million TCR reads were in the whole dataset.

Amplification of TCR beta used genomic DNA extracted from peripheral blood. This CDR3 spans 11 amino acids. Looked up from germline, CDR1 is GTSNPN and CDR2 is SVGIG (reference sequence). Multiplex touch-down PCR with TRB-A/B primers amplified rearranged V-D-J TRB sequences. In TCRdb, the multiplex PCR reads were re-called with MiXCR into one record per CDR3 protein. The sample lists just over 9,000 distinct CDR3 sequences, more than 20% seen once, with roughly 13% in the top ten. This clonotype was observed a few times. Its antigen is unidentified. The study, taken as a whole, reports: The repertoire data cannot show anything about immunological memory following chemotherapy. Healthy donors lost TCR diversity with age mainly through richness, cancer patients through richness and evenness.

The rearrangement uses TRBV30 and TRBJ1-2; maybe TRBD1 (5 bases). The sequence was obtained from a human donor with a blood cancer. The donor label of this sample is uncertain. The material sequenced was blood. The CDR3 is CAQGQGGGYTF. The CDR3 nucleotides read TGTGCTCAGGGCCAAGGTGGTGGCTACACCTTC.